The sequence of this T cell receptor beta chain was determined in a study of T-cell memory formation after mild COVID-19. About the research overall: Clusters of TCRs were largely donor specific. Findings and caveats of the study: Several responding clones turned up in pre-infection memory, indicating that cross-reactive memory may have taken part.

Germline V gene data show CDR1 as MNHEY and CDR2 as SMNVEV (reference sequence). The trim removed 6 bases at V and 2 bases at J, leaving 11 bases unmatched. There are 16 residues in the CDR3. TCRdb ran MiXCR on the 5' RACE reads and lists one entry per CDR3 protein. Of fewer than 140,000 distinct CDR3 sequences in the sample, 15% to 20% are singletons; the top ten hold roughly 27%. Concerning this clonotype: Its antigen remains unidentified.

The TCR originated in an adult woman who had mild COVID-19 (a few samples of this study predate the infection). Cell type and time point are not known. Sequencing input: PBMCs or a T cell subset sorted from them (not recorded which). This chain connects TRBV27 to TRBJ2-3; 7 nucleotides align to TRBD2. CDR3 nucleotide sequence: TGTGCCAGCAGGTCCTTGACTAGCATCGTCACAGATACGCAGTATTTT. Protein: CASRSLTSIVTDTQYF.